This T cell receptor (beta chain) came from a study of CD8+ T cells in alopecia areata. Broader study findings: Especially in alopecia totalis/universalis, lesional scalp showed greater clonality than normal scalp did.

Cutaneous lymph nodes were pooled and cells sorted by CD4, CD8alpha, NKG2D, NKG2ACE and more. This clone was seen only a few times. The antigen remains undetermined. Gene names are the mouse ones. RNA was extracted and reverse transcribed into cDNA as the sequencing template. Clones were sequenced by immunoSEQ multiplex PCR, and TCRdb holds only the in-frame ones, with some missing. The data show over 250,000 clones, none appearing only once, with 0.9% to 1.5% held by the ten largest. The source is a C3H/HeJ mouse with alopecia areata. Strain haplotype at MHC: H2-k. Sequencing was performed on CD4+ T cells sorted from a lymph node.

This CDR3 reads CTCSVDWGGVAEQFF. The part of the CDR3 DNA that was read is TGCACCTGCAGTGTGGACTGGGGGGGCGTTGCT. The V gene is TRBV1, the J gene TRBJ2-1, with 13 positions matching TRBD2. The CDR3 extends 4 residues past the end of the read, so its final part is completed from the germline J gene. The CDR3 has 15 amino acids. Trimming at V came to 4 bases and at J to 6 bases, leaving 3 bases not matched to a gene. Per germline, CDR1 NSQYPW and CDR2 LRSPGD (reference sequence).